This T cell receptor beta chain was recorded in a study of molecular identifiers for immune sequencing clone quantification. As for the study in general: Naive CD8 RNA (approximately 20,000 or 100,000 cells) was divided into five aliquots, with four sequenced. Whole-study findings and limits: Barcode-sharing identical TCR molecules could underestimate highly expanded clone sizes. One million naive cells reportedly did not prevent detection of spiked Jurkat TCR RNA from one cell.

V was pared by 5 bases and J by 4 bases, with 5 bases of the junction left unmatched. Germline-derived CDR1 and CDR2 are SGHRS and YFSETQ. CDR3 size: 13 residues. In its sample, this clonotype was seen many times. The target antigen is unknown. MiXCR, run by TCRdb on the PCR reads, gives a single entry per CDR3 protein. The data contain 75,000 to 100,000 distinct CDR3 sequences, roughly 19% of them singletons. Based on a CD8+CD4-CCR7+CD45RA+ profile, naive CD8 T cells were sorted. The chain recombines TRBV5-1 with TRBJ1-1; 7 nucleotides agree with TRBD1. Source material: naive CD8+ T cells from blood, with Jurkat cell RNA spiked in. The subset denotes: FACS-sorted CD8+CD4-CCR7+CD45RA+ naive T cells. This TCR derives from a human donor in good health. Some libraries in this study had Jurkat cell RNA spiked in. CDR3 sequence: CASSWDSRTEAFF. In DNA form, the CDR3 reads TGCGCCAGCAGTTGGGACAGCCGCACTGAAGCTTTCTTT.